The 27 T cell receptor beta chains reported below all come from one sample, sequenced in a study of shared T cell receptors in the human thymus. Using immunoSEQ multiplex PCR, the repertoire was profiled, and TCRdb retains in-frame clones only, with some absent. The sample shows approximately 490,000 clones, around 78% of them seen only once. These data were also reused for a study on human thymus T cells.

Sequenced sample: thymocytes. The receptor set was obtained from a boy under three years old with a congenital heart defect.

The chain has TRBV28 and TRBJ2-3; unclear D gene. This CDR3 region has 11 residues. The V gene's germline CDR1 is MDHEN and CDR2 SYDVKM. Trimming removed 3 bases at V and 6 bases at J, with 4 bases between. CDR3 loop: CASSLSDTQYF. For the CDR3, the DNA is TGTGCCAGCAGTTTGAGTGATACGCAGTATTTT.

The chain recombines TRBV9 with TRBJ2-2; TRBD1 is a possible D gene (6 bases). V was pared by 0 bases and J by 0 bases, with 15 bases between. Germline V gene data show CDR1 as SGDLS and CDR2 as YYNGEE. This CDR3 has 18 residues. In DNA form, the CDR3 reads TGTGCCAGCAGCGTAGTTCGGGACACTGGGCCGAACACCGGGGAGCTGTTTTTT. It codes for CASSVVRDTGPNTGELFF.

This clone was seen a handful of times. V usage is TRBV4-3 and J usage is TRBJ2-1; possible D gene TRBD1, 5 bases. V was trimmed by 4 bases and J by 2 bases, leaving 12 bases between them. CDR1 LGHNA and CDR2 YSLEER come from the germline V gene. CDR3 length equals 15 residues. CDR3 coding DNA: TGCGCCAGCAGCCCCGGCCCAGGGCCCTACAATGAGCAGTTCTTC. Amino acids: CASSPGPGPYNEQFF.

The V and J genes are TRBV9 and TRBJ2-1, with D unresolved. CDR1 is SGDLS, CDR2 YYNGEE, per germline. V was shortened by 0 bases and J by 7 bases, with 23 bases between the two germline ends. The CDR3 loop spans 18 amino acids. CDR3 DNA: TGTGCCAGCAGCGTAGCTCCCACGGCCCCTTTTGGAGAAAATGAGCAGTTCTTC. Its protein is CASSVAPTAPFGENEQFF.

The V gene is TRBV5-4, the J gene TRBJ2-3, with 11 positions matching TRBD2. Germline V gene lookup returns CDR1 SGHNT and CDR2 YYREEE (reference sequence). This CDR3 region has 16 residues. Losses at the gene ends were 4 bases for V and 5 bases for J; bases not matched to a gene: 9. The CDR3 DNA is TGTGCCAGCAGCCCTATTAGCGGGAGGGCGGGAGATACGCAGTATTTT. It encodes CASSPISGRAGDTQYF.

V and J are TRBV29-1 and TRBJ2-1, with D perhaps matching TRBD2 (6 bases). The CDR3 runs to 15 residues. CDR1 SQVTM and CDR2 ANQGSEA come from the germline V gene. Trimming left V 6 bases short and J 0 bases short, with 15 bases between. The CDR3 region is CSVGSTTSSYNEQFF. DNA for the CDR3: TGCAGCGTAGGAAGTACGACTAGCTCCTACAATGAGCAGTTCTTC.

V is TRBV30 and J is TRBJ2-7; the D gene is possibly TRBD2 (5 bases). The germline V gene has CDR1 GTSNPN and CDR2 SVGIG (reference sequence). Trimming left V 0 bases short and J 0 bases short, with 33 bases between. This CDR3 contains 22 residues. The CDR3 spells CAWSVSSRHEAAIGGVSYEQYF. The CDR3 coding sequence is TGTGCCTGGAGTGTATCTTCGAGGCATGAAGCGGCCATTGGTGGGGTCTCCTACGAGCAGTACTTC.

In its sample, this clone was seen a few times. The chain has TRBV7-9 and TRBJ1-2; 8 bases are shared with TRBD1. CDR1 is SEHNR, CDR2 FQNEAQ, per germline (reference sequence). V lost 1 base, J lost 6 bases, and 4 bases stayed unmatched. The CDR3 extends over 14 amino acids. In nucleotides, the CDR3 is TGTGCCAGCAGCTTAGGACAGGGGACCAATGGCTACACCTTC. Translation gives CASSLGQGTNGYTF.

This clone appeared once. The chain employs TRBV6-9 and TRBJ1-5; 8 positions agree with TRBD1. This CDR3 is 18 amino acids long. CDR1 MNHGY and CDR2 SVAAGI come from the germline V gene. V shed 2 bases and J 3 bases; nucleotides not matched to a gene: 12. The CDR3 protein is CASSYTTWTGRNNQPQHF. The CDR3 bases are TGTGCCAGCAGTTATACGACATGGACAGGGCGTAACAATCAGCCCCAGCATTTT.

V gene TRBV10-3 combines with J gene TRBJ2-7; 8 positions agree with TRBD2. Germline values: CDR1 ENHRY, CDR2 SYGVKD. Trimming removed 6 bases from V and 4 bases from J; junction bases left unmatched: 11. This CDR3 comprises 15 residues. The DNA for the CDR3 is TGTGCCATCAGGCTTCGGCTAGCGGGTGGGTACGAGCAGTACTTC. Residues: CAIRLRLAGGYEQYF.

V usage is TRBV7-2 and J usage is TRBJ2-5; perhaps TRBD2 as D (6 bases). Germline V CDR1 and CDR2: SGHTA, FQGNSA. CDR3 length equals 18 residues. Trimming shortened V by 6 bases and J by 2 bases, and 25 bases separated the two germline ends. The CDR3 sequence is CASSTYPEGARPQETQYF. For the CDR3, the DNA is TGTGCCAGCAGTACCTATCCGGAGGGCGCGAGACCGCAAGAGACCCAGTACTTC.

This chain uses TRBV6-5 with TRBJ2-7; 7 bases fit TRBD2. This CDR3 is 15 amino acids long. Looked up from germline, CDR1 is MNHEY and CDR2 is SVGAGI. Unmatched junction bases numbered 4, after V lost 2 bases and J lost 0 bases. The CDR3 is CASSYQGGSSYEQYF. The DNA for the CDR3 is TGTGCCAGCAGTTACCAGGGCGGGAGCTCCTACGAGCAGTACTTC.

This clone showed up just once. The chain carries TRBV27 and TRBJ1-1; 10 bases match TRBD1. The CDR3 is 16 amino acids. Trimming at V came to 4 bases and at J to 1 base, leaving 6 bases not matched to a gene. Germline values: CDR1 MNHEY, CDR2 SMNVEV (reference sequence). The CDR3 DNA sequence: TGTGCCAGCAGTTCGGACAGGGGGGTGAGGAACACTGAAGCTTTCTTT. Amino acids: CASSSDRGVRNTEAFF.

In regard to this clone: Other DNA sequences from this sample encode an identical CDR3 as well. For the CDR3, the DNA is TGTGCCACCAGCAGAGGACAGGGAAAGAACACTGAAGCTTTCTTT. Its translation is CATSRGQGKNTEAFF. The gene calls are TRBV15 and TRBJ1-1; 7 bases line up with TRBD1. The CDR3 is 15 residues long. CDR1 is LNHNV and CDR2 is YYDKDF in the germline V gene (reference sequence). The V and J ends lost 1 base and 1 base, in that order; junction bases with no gene match: 3.

V usage is TRBV13 and J usage is TRBJ2-1, with 9 bases fitting TRBD1. V shed 5 bases and J 7 bases; nucleotides not matched to a gene: 6. The CDR3 loop spans 14 amino acids. Germline-derived CDR1 and CDR2 are PRHDT and FYEKMQ (reference sequence). CDR3 region: CASSRDRVSNEQFF. CDR3 coding DNA: TGTGCCAGCAGCCGGGACAGGGTTTCTAATGAGCAGTTCTTC.

The chain combines TRBV14 with TRBJ2-7; TRBD1 is a possible D gene (6 bases). The germline V gene has CDR1 SGHDN and CDR2 FVKESK. V gave up 0 bases and J gave up 3 bases, with 15 bases separating them. The CDR3 is 16 amino acids. CDR3 protein: CASSQDLTGRFYEQYF. The CDR3, as DNA: TGTGCCAGCAGCCAAGATTTGACAGGAAGGTTCTACGAGCAGTACTTC.

V usage is TRBV23-1 and J usage is TRBJ1-2; the match to TRBD1 covers 8 bases. TRBV23-1 is sorted into the ORF group, with uncertain function. The trim removed 6 bases at V and 7 bases at J, leaving 7 bases unmatched. The CDR3 runs to 13 residues. The CDR3 reads CASRSTGGGGYTF. Written as DNA, the CDR3 is TGCGCCAGCAGATCCACAGGGGGAGGTGGCTACACCTTC.

The V call is TRBV27, the J call TRBJ2-1, with D maybe TRBD1 (5 bases). CDR1 is MNHEY and CDR2 is SMNVEV in the germline V gene (reference sequence). This CDR3 has 14 amino acids. V was shortened by 6 bases and J by 2 bases, with 11 bases between the two germline ends. The CDR3 DNA reads TGTGCCAGCAGGCGCAGGGTCACCTACAATGAGCAGTTCTTC. Its translation is CASRRRVTYNEQFF.

The genes are TRBV5-1 and TRBJ1-3; no clear D gene. Trimming removed 4 bases from V and 3 bases from J, with 17 bases in between. Germline V gene data show CDR1 as SGHRS and CDR2 as YFSETQ. The CDR3 length is 16 residues. CDR3 nucleotide sequence: TGCGCCAGCAGCGGGCCTGCGGGAGGGTTTGGAAACACCATATATTTT. Its translation: CASSGPAGGFGNTIYF.

This sequence joins TRBV28 and TRBJ1-3, with D unclear. The V gene's germline CDR1 is MDHEN and CDR2 SYDVKM. Trimming cost V 6 bases and J 0 bases, with 15 bases left between them. The CDR3 length is 16 residues. The CDR3 DNA sequence: TGTGCCAGCAGGAGCCGCCGGAGCAGCTCTGGAAACACCATATATTTT. Its protein product is CASRSRRSSSGNTIYF.

In the case of this clone: Distinct nucleotide sequences in the sample also encode this CDR3. This chain links TRBV5-4 with TRBJ2-3; TRBD1 matches 7 bases. Trimming removed 0 bases from V and 1 base from J; junction bases left unmatched: 2. CDR1 is SGHNT, CDR2 YYREEE, per germline (reference sequence). This CDR3 has 15 amino acids. CDR3 sequence (DNA): TGTGCCAGCAGCTTGGGACAGGGTCGCACAGATACGCAGTATTTT. Translating gives CASSLGQGRTDTQYF.

This chain links TRBV6-5 with TRBJ1-1; unclear D gene. Trimming pared 0 bases from V and 0 bases from J, leaving 8 bases between. The CDR3 is 15 amino acids. Germline-derived CDR1 and CDR2 are MNHEY and SVGAGI. CDR3 sequence (DNA): TGTGCCAGCAGTTACTCGCACAGCTTGAACACTGAAGCTTTCTTT. Protein sequence: CASSYSHSLNTEAFF.

The chain joins TRBV29-1 to TRBJ2-7; a weak D match, TRBD2 (6 bases). Germline assignment: CDR1 SQVTM and CDR2 ANQGSEA. The CDR3 spans 15 residues. V was pared by 3 bases and J by 0 bases, with 15 bases between. DNA for the CDR3: TGCAGCGTTGATGTAGCGGAAGGCCTCTCCTACGAGCAGTACTTC. Its protein is CSVDVAEGLSYEQYF.

The CDR3: CASSLATSGWPSSYNEQFF. CDR3 sequence (DNA): TGTGCCAGCAGCTTAGCGACTAGCGGGTGGCCCTCATCCTACAATGAGCAGTTCTTC. The chain links TRBV7-2 to TRBJ2-1; TRBD2 aligns across 10 bases. CDR1 is SGHTA and CDR2 is FQGNSA in the germline V gene. V lost 0 bases, J lost 1 base, and 9 bases stayed unmatched. The CDR3 spans 19 residues. Variable domain in full (rest from reference TRBV7-2 and TRBJ2-1): GAGVSQSPSNKVTEKGKDVELRCDPISGHTALYWYRQSLGQGLEFLIYFQGNSAPDKSGLPSDRFSAERTGGSVSTLTIQRTQQEDSAVYLCASSLATSGWPSSYNEQFFGPGTRLTVL.

The gene calls are TRBV27 and TRBJ2-1, with 10 bases identical to TRBD2. CDR1 MNHEY and CDR2 SMNVEV come from the germline V gene (reference sequence). V trimming: 3 bases; J trimming: 7 bases; junction bases outside the gene matches: 18. This CDR3 is built from 19 residues. The CDR3 reads CASSFIFQREGTSPNEQFF. CDR3 in DNA: TGTGCCAGCAGTTTCATTTTTCAGCGGGAGGGCACCTCGCCGAATGAGCAGTTCTTC.

A single count supports this clone. The rearrangement joins TRBV5-5 to TRBJ2-7; D ambiguous. There are 15 residues in the CDR3. The V gene's germline CDR1 is SGHKS and CDR2 YYEKEE (reference sequence). Trimming cost V 5 bases and J 2 bases, with 17 bases left between them. In DNA form, the CDR3 reads TGTGCCAGCAGTTGCCCAAACATCGCACCCTACGAGCAGTACTTC. This gives the protein CASSCPNIAPYEQYF.

This chain links TRBV30 with TRBJ2-2; 10 bases are a match to TRBD1. V trimming: 0 bases; J trimming: 7 bases; junction bases outside the gene matches: 5. This CDR3 has 15 amino acids. Germline CDR1 reads GTSNPN; CDR2 reads SVGIG (reference sequence). For the CDR3, the DNA is TGTGCCTGGAGTGTACCGGGACAGGGGCACGGGGAGCTGTTTTTT. Its protein is CAWSVPGQGHGELFF.